The rows below give T cell receptor beta chains drawn from one sample of a study of T cell repertoires in cytomegalovirus infection. Antigen specificity for these receptors is unknown. MiXCR, applied by TCRdb to the reads, yields one record per CDR3 protein. The data hold about 700,000 distinct CDR3 sequences, with around 31% observed a single time. The sequencing here drew on cultured PBMCs, taken from culture after CMV antigen stimulation. These receptors were obtained from a human donor in good health (CMV status not recorded). Some clones in this sample may be carry-over from other donors' samples. Each CDR3 is given with its conserved first and last residue. The D gene is left open where the match is weak. A row's size may be missing; if present it is once, few, many or a size class.

clone size: many; D gene: .; V gene: TRBV7-2; J gene: TRBJ2-5; CDR3 DNA: TGTGCCAGCACCCCGCAAGAGACCCAGTACTTC; CDR3 protein: CASTPQETQYF
clone size: many; D gene: TRBD2; V gene: TRBV7-9; J gene: TRBJ2-3; CDR3 DNA: TGTGCCAGCAGCGGCAGGACTAGCGGGGGGTACACAGATACGCAGTATTTT; CDR3 protein: CASSGRTSGGYTDTQYF
clone size: .; D gene: .; V gene: TRBV6-5; J gene: TRBJ2-7; CDR3 DNA: TGTGCCAGCAGTTACTCCGGCGAACCTCCCCTCCGGCAGTACTTC; CDR3 protein: CASSYSGEPPLRQYF
clone size: few; D gene: .; V gene: TRBV4-1; J gene: TRBJ1-4; CDR3 DNA: TGCGCCAGCAGCCAAGAGTTGAGGAGACGGCTGTTTTTT; CDR3 protein: CASSQELRRRLFF
clone size: .; D gene: .; V gene: TRBV20-1; J gene: TRBJ2-2; CDR3 DNA: TGCAGTGCTAGAAGGACAGCGAACACCGGGGAGCTGTTTTTT; CDR3 protein: CSARRTANTGELFF
clone size: once; D gene: .; V gene: TRBV25-1; J gene: TRBJ2-7; CDR3 DNA: TGTGCCAGCAGATCAAACTACGAGCAGTACTTC; CDR3 protein: CASRSNYEQYF
clone size: few; D gene: .; V gene: TRBV12-3/TRBV12-4; J gene: TRBJ2-7; CDR3 DNA: TGTGCCAGCAGTTTTGGCGGAGTCTACGAGCAGTACTTC; CDR3 protein: CASSFGGVYEQYF
clone size: .; D gene: TRBD1; V gene: TRBV7-9; J gene: TRBJ2-1; CDR3 DNA: TGTGCCAGCAGCTTACTGGACAGGGTTCGTAATGAGCAGTTCTTC; CDR3 protein: CASSLLDRVRNEQFF
clone size: many; D gene: TRBD2; V gene: TRBV7-2; J gene: TRBJ2-5; CDR3 DNA: TGTGCCAGCAGAACTAGCGGGACACAAGAGACCCAGTACTTC; CDR3 protein: CASRTSGTQETQYF
clone size: .; D gene: .; V gene: TRBV5-4; J gene: TRBJ2-3; CDR3 DNA: TGTGCCAGCAGCTTGGAGAGCCGGCGCCGCACAGATACGCAGTATTTT; CDR3 protein: CASSLESRRRTDTQYF
clone size: .; D gene: .; V gene: TRBV4-3; J gene: TRBJ2-1; CDR3 DNA: TGCGCCAGCAGCCAAGAGGGGACGGGAAGGGGGGGCAATGAGCAGTTCTTC; CDR3 protein: CASSQEGTGRGGNEQFF
clone size: few; D gene: .; V gene: TRBV7-6; J gene: TRBJ2-7; CDR3 DNA: TGTGCCAGCAGCCTCCCTGGGGGGTATCAGGACTCCTACGAGCAGTACTTC; CDR3 protein: CASSLPGGYQDSYEQYF
clone size: few; D gene: .; V gene: TRBV7-6; J gene: TRBJ1-4; CDR3 DNA: TGTGCCAGCAGCCTCGACCCGGGGGACCGAAAACTGTTTTTT; CDR3 protein: CASSLDPGDRKLFF
clone size: .; D gene: .; V gene: TRBV10-3; J gene: TRBJ1-1; CDR3 DNA: TGTGCCATTGCAGGGGCCACTGGAAACACTGAAGCTTTCTTT; CDR3 protein: CAIAGATGNTEAFF
clone size: .; D gene: .; V gene: TRBV2; J gene: TRBJ2-3; CDR3 DNA: TGTGCCAGCAGCGGGGACCCTGGGGGCACAGATACGCAGTATTTT; CDR3 protein: CASSGDPGGTDTQYF
clone size: few; D gene: TRBD2; V gene: TRBV6-2/TRBV6-3; J gene: TRBJ2-5; CDR3 DNA: TGTGCCAGCAGCAACCCCCCGGGACTAGCGGGAGAAGAGACCCAGTACTTC; CDR3 protein: CASSNPPGLAGEETQYF
clone size: .; D gene: TRBD1; V gene: TRBV4-3; J gene: TRBJ2-1; CDR3 DNA: TGCGCCAGCAGCCTCCTGACAGGGATGGGCAATGAGCAGTTCTTC; CDR3 protein: CASSLLTGMGNEQFF